One sample yielded the 9 T cell receptor beta chains listed below, sequenced in a study of cytomegalovirus exposure and HLA in healthy donors. PCR amplification relied on 60 Vbeta primers (plus 13 Jbeta primers). Clones were read by immunoSEQ multiplex PCR, and TCRdb kept only the in-frame ones, dropping some. The specimen's table records 70,000 or so clones. The sample was PBMCs. These receptors all come from a man between 35 and 55 years old in good health and CMV-seronegative.

The J gene is TRBJ1-1, the V gene TRBV9; maybe TRBD1 (5 bases). This CDR3 is 13 amino acids long. V was trimmed by 3 bases and J by 3 bases, leaving 9 bases between them. The germline CDR1 and CDR2 sequences are SGDLS and YYNGEE. CDR3 coding DNA: TGTGCCAGCAGCGCCGGGACTTACACTGAAGCTTTCTTT. Translated, it gives CASSAGTYTEAFF. Filled out from reference TRBV9 and TRBJ1-1, the complete variable domain reads DSGVTQTPKHLITATGQRVTLRCSPRSGDLSVYWYQQSLDQGLQFLIQYYNGEERAKGNILERFSAQQFPDLHSELNLSSLELGDSALYFCASSAGTYTEAFFGQGTRLTVV.

CDR3 loop: CASTPLTGYTEAFF. CDR3 bases: TGTGCCAGCACCCCACTCACAGGGTACACTGAAGCTTTCTTT. This chain joins TRBV7-9 and TRBJ1-1, with a weak D call TRBD1 (6 bases). CDR1 is SEHNR, CDR2 FQNEAQ, per germline (reference sequence). V lost 7 bases, J lost 3 bases, and 15 bases lay in between. The CDR3 runs to 14 residues.

The V call is TRBV30, the J call TRBJ2-7; D possibly corresponds to TRBD2 (5 bases). Trimming left V 3 bases short and J 3 bases short, with 12 bases between. CDR1 GTSNPN and CDR2 SVGIG come from the germline V gene (reference sequence). CDR3 length equals 13 residues. The CDR3 region has the DNA TGTGCCTGGAGACGGGGATTCCTCTACGAGCAGTACTTC. Residues: CAWRRGFLYEQYF.

CDR3 nucleotide sequence: TGTGCCCGAGGAGGGCAGAGAAGCACAGATACGCAGTATTTT. It encodes CARGGQRSTDTQYF. The V call is TRBV30, the J call TRBJ2-3; maybe TRBD2 (6 bases). CDR1 GTSNPN and CDR2 SVGIG come from the germline V gene (reference sequence). V was cut by 8 bases and J by 0 bases, with 15 bases left in between. This CDR3 is built from 14 residues.

The chain recombines TRBV4-1 with TRBJ2-4, with 8 bases lining up with TRBD1. V lost 1 base and J lost 0; bases outside the gene matches: 11. Germline-derived CDR1 and CDR2 are MGHRA and YSYEKL. CDR3 length equals 19 residues. The CDR3 nucleotides read TGCGCCAGCAGCCAAGCCCCCACAGGGGGGCAACTAGCCAAAAACATTCAGTACTTC. As protein: CASSQAPTGGQLAKNIQYF.

DNA of the CDR3: TGTGCCAGCAGCTCGGGACTGGACACAGATACGCAGTATTTT. This encodes CASSSGLDTDTQYF. V is TRBV7-2 and J is TRBJ2-3, with D tentatively TRBD2 (6 bases). Looked up from germline, CDR1 is SGHTA and CDR2 is FQGNSA. This CDR3 comprises 14 residues. V lost 4 bases and J lost 2, with 10 bases in between.

This chain uses TRBV6-1 with TRBJ1-2; the D is unclear. Trimming removed 5 bases at V and 2 bases at J, with 9 bases between. Germline V gene sequence: CDR1 MNHNS, CDR2 SASEGT. The CDR3 has 13 amino acids. CDR3 sequence reads: CASSHRENYGYTF. In DNA, the CDR3 is TGTGCCAGCAGTCACCGGGAGAACTATGGCTACACCTTC.

The chain uses TRBV4-2 and TRBJ2-2, with 11 bases aligning to TRBD1. The CDR3 is 18 residues long. V lost 1 base to trimming and J lost 5 bases; unmatched junction nucleotides: 9. CDR1 LGHNA and CDR2 YNFKEQ come from the germline V gene. The CDR3 is CASSQGGGWDRGTGELFF. CDR3 nucleotide sequence: TGTGCCAGCAGCCAAGGGGGAGGGTGGGACAGGGGGACCGGGGAGCTGTTTTTT.

V is TRBV10-3 and J is TRBJ1-3; 10 bases are a match to TRBD1. Germline lookup yields CDR1 ENHRY and CDR2 SYGVKD. This CDR3 contains 18 residues. V lost 2 bases to trimming and J lost 1 base; unmatched junction nucleotides: 8. CDR3 protein: CAISEIRDRGGSGNTIYF. The CDR3 nucleotides read TGTGCCATCAGTGAGATTCGGGACAGGGGAGGATCTGGAAACACCATATATTTT.